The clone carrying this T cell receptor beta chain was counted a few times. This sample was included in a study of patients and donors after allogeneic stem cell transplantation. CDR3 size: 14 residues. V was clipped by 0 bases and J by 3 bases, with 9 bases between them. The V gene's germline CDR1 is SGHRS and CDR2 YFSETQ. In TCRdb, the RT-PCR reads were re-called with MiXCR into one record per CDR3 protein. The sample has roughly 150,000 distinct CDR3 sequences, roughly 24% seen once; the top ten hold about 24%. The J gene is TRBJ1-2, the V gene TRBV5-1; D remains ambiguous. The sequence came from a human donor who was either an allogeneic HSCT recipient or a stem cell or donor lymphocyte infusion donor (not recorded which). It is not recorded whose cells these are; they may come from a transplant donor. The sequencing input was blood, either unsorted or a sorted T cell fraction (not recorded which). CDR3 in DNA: TGCGCCAGCAGCTTGGACGGCTACGACTATGGCTACACCTTC. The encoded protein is CASSLDGYDYGYTF.